This T cell receptor beta chain was sequenced during a study of cytomegalovirus exposure and HLA in healthy donors. Researchers ran the PCR with 60 Vbeta and 13 Jbeta primers. Repertoires were generated with immunoSEQ multiplex PCR, while TCRdb's copy carries only in-frame clones and drops some. The table shows more than 110,000 clones, with about 75% occurring only once. The CDR3 runs 13 residues. Deletions cut 0 bases from V and 2 bases from J, with 5 bases between. Germline CDR1 and CDR2: MNHEY and SVGAGI. Donors sampled were nominally healthy, though unrecorded immune exposures were likely. A word on this clone: The antigen remains undetermined.

Study conclusions and caveats: In vitro checks showed that three CMV-associated chains really do target CMV antigens. Researchers counted roughly 150 TCR beta chains as cytomegalovirus-associated.

The V gene is TRBV6-5, the J gene TRBJ2-7, with D uncertain. The source is a young man in good health and CMV-seronegative. Material for sequencing was PBMCs. Here the CDR3 DNA reads TGTGCCAGCAGTTACTCTGTAGCCTACGAGCAGTACTTC. Translated, it gives CASSYSVAYEQYF.